Detailed here is one T cell receptor (beta chain). This specimen comes from a study of blood T cell repertoires in COVID-19. As for the study in general: Whether acute or convalescent, the COVID-19 samples came from the United States, Italy and Spain. PBMCs, B-cell-depleted T cells, or T cells provided the cDNA or gDNA that made up the material.

Original analysis: By means of reference gene primer amplification, nucleated cell counts were estimated. Only in-frame clones appear in the TCRdb table, and some are missing; sequencing was by immunoSEQ multiplex PCR. That table supplies the V and J calls and clone size; D and trimming were determined from the DNA. The sample yields under 250,000 clones, about 83% seen once. The receptor's source is a middle-aged woman with active or convalescent COVID-19. Sample: peripheral blood.

The CDR3 reads CANQDRVRNTIYF. CDR3 coding DNA: TGTGCCAACCAGGACAGGGTGAGAAACACCATATATTTT. This rearrangement joins TRBV27 to TRBJ1-3, with 8 bases fitting TRBD1. V lost 10 bases and J lost 5; bases outside the gene matches: 7. The length of the CDR3 is 13 residues. Germline loops: CDR1 MNHEY, CDR2 SMNVEV (reference sequence).